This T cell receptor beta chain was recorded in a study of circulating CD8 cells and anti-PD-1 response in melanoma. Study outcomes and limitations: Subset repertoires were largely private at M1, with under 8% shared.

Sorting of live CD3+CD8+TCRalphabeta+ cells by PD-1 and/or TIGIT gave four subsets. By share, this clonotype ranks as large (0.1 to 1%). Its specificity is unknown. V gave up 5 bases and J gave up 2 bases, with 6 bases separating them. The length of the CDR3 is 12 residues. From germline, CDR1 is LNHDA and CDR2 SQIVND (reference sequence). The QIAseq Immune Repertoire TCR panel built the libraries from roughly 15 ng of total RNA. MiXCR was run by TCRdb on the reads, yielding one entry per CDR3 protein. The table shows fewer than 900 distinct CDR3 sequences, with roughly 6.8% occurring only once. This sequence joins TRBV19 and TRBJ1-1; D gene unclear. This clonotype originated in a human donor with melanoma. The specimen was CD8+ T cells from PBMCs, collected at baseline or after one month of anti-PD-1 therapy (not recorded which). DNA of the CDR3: TGTGCCAGTAGTGCCGTTAACACTGAAGCTTTCTTT. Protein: CASSAVNTEAFF. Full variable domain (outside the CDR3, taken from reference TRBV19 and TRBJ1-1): DGGITQSPKYLFRKEGQNVTLSCEQNLNHDAMYWYRQDPGQGLRLIYYSQIVNDFQKGDIAEGYSVSREKKESFPLTVTSAQKNPTAFYLCASSAVNTEAFFGQGTRLTVV.